A selection of T cell receptor beta chains follows, all from one sample in a study of T cells in Graves' hyperthyroidism and ophthalmopathy. TCRdb redid the calling of the multiplex PCR reads with MiXCR, one entry per CDR3 protein. The sample consists of about 480,000 distinct CDR3 sequences, approximately 14% of them appearing once. Sequencing was performed on blood. Every receptor here comes from a woman younger than 35 with Graves' hyperthyroidism. Each CDR3 is given with its conserved first and last residue. A D gene is named only where the DNA matches it firmly. Clone size is given for some rows only: seen once, a few or many times, or a class if the clone is expanded.

clone size	V gene	D gene	J gene	CDR3 DNA	CDR3 protein
.	TRBV7-2	.	TRBJ1-2	TGTGCCAGCAGCTCTAACAGGGACGGCGGAAACACCTTC	CASSSNRDGGNTF
many	TRBV4-1	.	TRBJ2-1	TGCGCCAGCAGCCAAGGTGGAGGGTATAATGAGCAGTTCTTC	CASSQGGGYNEQFF
few	TRBV10-2	.	TRBJ2-5	TGCGCCAGCAGTGACAACAGGAGTTCGGGGACCCAGTACTTC	CASSDNRSSGTQYF
many	TRBV13	.	TRBJ1-1	TGTGCCAGCAGCGTAAATAAAAGGGGACGGTTGAACACTGAAGCTTTCTTT	CASSVNKRGRLNTEAFF
.	TRBV5-5	.	TRBJ1-5	TGTGCCAGCAGCTTTGACCTCTATCAGCCCCAGCATTTT	CASSFDLYQPQHF
.	TRBV15	TRBD2	TRBJ2-3	TGTGCCACCAGCGACGCCGTAGCGGGAGTAGGTGATACGCAGTATTTT	CATSDAVAGVGDTQYF
many	TRBV12-3/TRBV12-4	TRBD1	TRBJ1-2	TGTGCCAGCAGTTACAACACGGGACAGGAATTTGGGGGCTACACCTTC	CASSYNTGQEFGGYTF
many	TRBV20-1	TRBD2	TRBJ2-1	TGCAGTGCGGAGCGGGAGGGCTGGGCGTATGAGCAGTTCTTC	CSAEREGWAYEQFF
many	TRBV29-1	TRBD1	TRBJ1-2	TGCAGCGTTGGGACAGGGAGGGACTATGGCTACACCTTC	CSVGTGRDYGYTF
.	TRBV12-3/TRBV12-4	.	TRBJ2-5	TGTGCCAGCAGTTTTCTGGGTGTTGAGACCCAGTACTTC	CASSFLGVETQYF
many	TRBV27	.	TRBJ1-5	TGTGCCAGCAGTTTATCGTCAGGGATCCATCAGCCCCAGCATTTT	CASSLSSGIHQPQHF
many	TRBV6-5	.	TRBJ1-4	TGTGCCAGCAGTTACGACCGGAGGAGTAATGAAAAACTGTTTTTT	CASSYDRRSNEKLFF
few	TRBV9	TRBD1	TRBJ2-7	TGTGCCAGCACCCCCGGGACAGGGAACTACGAGCAGTACTTC	CASTPGTGNYEQYF
.	TRBV24-1	TRBD2	TRBJ2-1	TGTGCCACCAGTGATTTTAGCGGGAGCTCCTACAATGAGCAGTTCTTC	CATSDFSGSSYNEQFF
many	TRBV19	TRBD1	TRBJ1-1	TGCGCCAGCAGCATTCAGGGGGCTAACACTGAAGCTTTCTTT	CASSIQGANTEAFF
once	TRBV11-3	TRBD2	TRBJ2-3	TGTGCCAGCAGACCTAGCGGGAGTTGGGATACGCAGTATTTT	CASRPSGSWDTQYF
many	TRBV11-2	TRBD2	TRBJ2-5	TGTGCCAGCAGCTTAGATTGGGTTAGCGGGAACCAAGAGACCCAGTACTTC	CASSLDWVSGNQETQYF
many	TRBV20-1	.	TRBJ2-5	TGCAGTGCTATTAGGGGTCAAGAGACCCAGTACTTC	CSAIRGQETQYF
few	TRBV12-5	.	TRBJ2-7	TGTGCTAGTGGTTCCTACGAGCAGTACTTC	CASGSYEQYF
many	TRBV30	.	TRBJ1-2	TGTGCCTGGAGTCACTATGGCTACACCTTC	CAWSHYGYTF
many	TRBV13	.	TRBJ1-1	TGTGCCAGCAGGGAACAGGGGAACACTGAAGCTTTCTTT	CASREQGNTEAFF
many	TRBV19	.	TRBJ1-2	TGTGCCAGTAATGCCCTCGGTGCAGGGGATGGCTACACCTTC	CASNALGAGDGYTF
.	TRBV29-1	.	TRBJ2-2	TGCAGCGTTGAAGCCAGAGGGGGAGGCACCGGGGAGCTGTTTTTT	CSVEARGGGTGELFF
many	TRBV2	.	TRBJ2-2	TGTGCCAGCAGTGTAGAGGCCGCGAACACCGGGGAGCTGTTTTTT	CASSVEAANTGELFF
many	TRBV12-3/TRBV12-4	TRBD1	TRBJ1-4	TGTGCCAGCAGTTTTGGGACAGGGGGAGAAAAACTGTTTTTT	CASSFGTGGEKLFF
many	TRBV3-1	.	TRBJ2-5	TGTGCCAGCAGCCAAGTCCTAGACGCTGCAAAGACCCAGTACTTC	CASSQVLDAAKTQYF
many	TRBV24-1	TRBD1	TRBJ2-7	TGTGCCACCGCAGCGGGGACAGGGGGAGTAGGCGAGCAGTACTTC	CATAAGTGGVGEQYF
.	TRBV7-6	.	TRBJ2-1	TGTGCCAGCAGCTCCCACGATGAGCAGTTCTTC	CASSSHDEQFF
few	TRBV30	TRBD2	TRBJ2-7	TGTGCCTGGAGTGTACCTAGCGGGACCAGCTCCTACGAGCAGTACTTC	CAWSVPSGTSSYEQYF
.	TRBV20-1	.	TRBJ2-1	TGCAGTGCTAGAGATGGCCTAGCCTACAATGAGCAGTTCTTC	CSARDGLAYNEQFF
many	TRBV25-1	TRBD2	TRBJ2-3	TGTGCCAGCAGTGACCGGGGGGGCCCCAGCACAAGCGGGAGAGCCCCGGATACGCAGTATTTT	CASSDRGGPSTSGRAPDTQYF